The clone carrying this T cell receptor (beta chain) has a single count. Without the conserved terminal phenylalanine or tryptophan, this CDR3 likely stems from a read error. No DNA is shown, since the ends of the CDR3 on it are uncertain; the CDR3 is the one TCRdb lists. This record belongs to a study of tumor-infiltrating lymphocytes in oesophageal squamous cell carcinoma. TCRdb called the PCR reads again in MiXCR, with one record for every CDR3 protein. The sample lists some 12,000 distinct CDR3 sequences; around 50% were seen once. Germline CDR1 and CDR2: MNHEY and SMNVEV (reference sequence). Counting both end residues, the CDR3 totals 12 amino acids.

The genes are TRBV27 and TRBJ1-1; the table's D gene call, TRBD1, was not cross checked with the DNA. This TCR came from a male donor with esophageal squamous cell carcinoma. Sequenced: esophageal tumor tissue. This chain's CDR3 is CARGGRPSTSGQ.